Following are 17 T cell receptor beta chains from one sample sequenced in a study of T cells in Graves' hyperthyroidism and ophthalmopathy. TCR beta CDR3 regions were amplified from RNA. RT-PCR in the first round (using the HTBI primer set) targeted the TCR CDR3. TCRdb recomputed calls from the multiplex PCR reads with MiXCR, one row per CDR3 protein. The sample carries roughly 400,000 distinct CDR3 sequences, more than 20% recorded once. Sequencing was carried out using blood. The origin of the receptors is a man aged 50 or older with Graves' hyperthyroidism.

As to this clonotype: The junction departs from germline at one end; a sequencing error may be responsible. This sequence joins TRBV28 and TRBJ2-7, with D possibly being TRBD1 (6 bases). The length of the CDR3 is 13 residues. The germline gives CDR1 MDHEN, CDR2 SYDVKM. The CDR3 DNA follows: TGCGCCAGCAGCCCCCGGGACACCTACGAGCAGTACTTC. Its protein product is CASSPRDTYEQYF.

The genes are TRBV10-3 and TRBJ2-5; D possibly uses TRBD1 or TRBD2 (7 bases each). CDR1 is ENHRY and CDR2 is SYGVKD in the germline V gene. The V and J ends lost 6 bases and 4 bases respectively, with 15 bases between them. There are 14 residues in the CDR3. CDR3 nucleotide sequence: TGTGCCATCAGAAGACAGGGAGGGACAGAGACCCAGTACTTC. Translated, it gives CAIRRQGGTETQYF.

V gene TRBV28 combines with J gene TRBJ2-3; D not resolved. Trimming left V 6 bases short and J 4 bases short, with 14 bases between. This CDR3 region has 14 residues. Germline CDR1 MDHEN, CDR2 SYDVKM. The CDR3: CASSPPGLADTQYF. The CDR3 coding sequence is TGTGCCAGCAGCCCACCCGGGTTGGCAGATACGCAGTATTTT.

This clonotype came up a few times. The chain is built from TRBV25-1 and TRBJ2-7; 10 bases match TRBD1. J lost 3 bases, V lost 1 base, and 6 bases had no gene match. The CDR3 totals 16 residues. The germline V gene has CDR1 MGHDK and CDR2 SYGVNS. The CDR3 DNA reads TGTGCCAGCAGTGAATGGACCGGGACAGGGGACTACGAGCAGTACTTC. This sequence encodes CASSEWTGTGDYEQYF.

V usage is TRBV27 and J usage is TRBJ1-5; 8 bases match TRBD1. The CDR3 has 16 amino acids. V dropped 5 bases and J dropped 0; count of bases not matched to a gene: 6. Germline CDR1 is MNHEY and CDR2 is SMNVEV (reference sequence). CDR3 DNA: TGTGCCAGCAGTCTACCAGGGGGCTTTAGCAATCAGCCCCAGCATTTT. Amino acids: CASSLPGGFSNQPQHF.

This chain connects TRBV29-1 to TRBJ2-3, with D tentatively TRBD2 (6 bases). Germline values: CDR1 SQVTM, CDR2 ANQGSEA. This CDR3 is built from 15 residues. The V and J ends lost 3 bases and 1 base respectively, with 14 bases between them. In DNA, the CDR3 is TGCAGCGTTGAGGGACTCACCGAGGGCACAGATACGCAGTATTTT. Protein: CSVEGLTEGTDTQYF.

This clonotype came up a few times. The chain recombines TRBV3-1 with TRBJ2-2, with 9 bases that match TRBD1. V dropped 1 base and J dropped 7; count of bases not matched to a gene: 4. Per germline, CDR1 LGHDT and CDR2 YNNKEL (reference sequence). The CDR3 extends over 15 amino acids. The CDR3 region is CASSQVGTGHGELFF. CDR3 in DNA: TGTGCCAGCAGCCAAGTCGGGACAGGGCACGGGGAGCTGTTTTTT.

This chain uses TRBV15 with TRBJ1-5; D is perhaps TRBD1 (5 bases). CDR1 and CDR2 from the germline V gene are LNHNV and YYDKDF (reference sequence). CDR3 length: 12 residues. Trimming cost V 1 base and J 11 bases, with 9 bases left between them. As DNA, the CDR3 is TGTGCCACCAGCAGAGCAGGGTTAGCCCAGCATTTT. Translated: CATSRAGLAQHF.

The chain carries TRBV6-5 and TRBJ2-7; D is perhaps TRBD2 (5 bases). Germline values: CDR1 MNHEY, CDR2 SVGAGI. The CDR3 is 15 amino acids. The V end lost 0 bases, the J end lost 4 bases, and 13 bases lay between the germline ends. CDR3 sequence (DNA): TGTGCCAGCAGTTACTCGGTCGAGGGTACTTACGAGCAGTACTTC. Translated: CASSYSVEGTYEQYF.

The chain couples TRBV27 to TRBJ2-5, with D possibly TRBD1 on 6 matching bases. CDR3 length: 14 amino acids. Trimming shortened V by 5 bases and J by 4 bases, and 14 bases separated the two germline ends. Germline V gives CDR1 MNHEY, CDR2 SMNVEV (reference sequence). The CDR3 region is CASSDSQGRETQYF. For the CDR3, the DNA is TGTGCCAGCAGTGATTCCCAGGGGCGAGAGACCCAGTACTTC.

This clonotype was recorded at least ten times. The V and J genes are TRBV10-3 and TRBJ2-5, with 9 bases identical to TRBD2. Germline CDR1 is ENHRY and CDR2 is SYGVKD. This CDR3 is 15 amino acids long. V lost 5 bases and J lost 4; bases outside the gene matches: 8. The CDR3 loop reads CAISSGTSSLETQYF. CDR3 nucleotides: TGTGCCATCAGTTCCGGGACTAGCAGTCTAGAGACCCAGTACTTC.

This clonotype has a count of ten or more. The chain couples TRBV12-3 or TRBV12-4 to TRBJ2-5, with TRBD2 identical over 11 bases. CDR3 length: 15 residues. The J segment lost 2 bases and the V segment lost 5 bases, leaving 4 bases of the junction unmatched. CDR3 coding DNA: TGTGCCAGCAGTAGGACTAGCGGGTTACAAGAGACCCAGTACTTC. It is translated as CASSRTSGLQETQYF.

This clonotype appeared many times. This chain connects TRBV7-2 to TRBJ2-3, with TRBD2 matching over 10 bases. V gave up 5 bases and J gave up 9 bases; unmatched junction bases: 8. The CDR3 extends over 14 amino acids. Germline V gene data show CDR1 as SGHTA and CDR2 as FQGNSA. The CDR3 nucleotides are TGTGCCAGCAGCCAAGCGGGAGGGTCGGGCACGCAGTATTTT. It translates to CASSQAGGSGTQYF.

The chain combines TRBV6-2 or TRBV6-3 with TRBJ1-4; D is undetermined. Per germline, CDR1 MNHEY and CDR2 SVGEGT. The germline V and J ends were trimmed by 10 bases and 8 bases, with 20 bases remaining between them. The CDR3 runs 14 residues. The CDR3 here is CATSRGRAAEKLFF. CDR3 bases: TGTGCCACCTCCCGAGGCCGGGCAGCCGAAAAACTGTTTTTT.

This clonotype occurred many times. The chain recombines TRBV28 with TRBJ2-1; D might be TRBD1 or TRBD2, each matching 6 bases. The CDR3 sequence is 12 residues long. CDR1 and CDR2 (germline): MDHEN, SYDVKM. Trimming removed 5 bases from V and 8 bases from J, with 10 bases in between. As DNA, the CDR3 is TGTGCCAGCAGTCAAAGGGGGGATGAGCAGTTCTTC. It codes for CASSQRGDEQFF.

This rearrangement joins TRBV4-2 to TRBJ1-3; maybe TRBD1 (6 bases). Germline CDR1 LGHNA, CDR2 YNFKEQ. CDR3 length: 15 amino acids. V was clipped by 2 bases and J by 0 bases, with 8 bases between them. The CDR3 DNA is TGTGCCAGCAGCCAACCGGACAGCTCTGGAAACACCATATATTTT. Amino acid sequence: CASSQPDSSGNTIYF.

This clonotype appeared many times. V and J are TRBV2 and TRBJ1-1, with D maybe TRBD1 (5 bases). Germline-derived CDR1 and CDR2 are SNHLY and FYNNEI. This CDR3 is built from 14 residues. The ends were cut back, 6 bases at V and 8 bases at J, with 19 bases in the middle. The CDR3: CASSYMTVPPEAFF. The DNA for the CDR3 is TGTGCCAGCAGCTACATGACAGTCCCCCCCGAAGCTTTCTTT.